The 5 T cell receptor beta chains listed next were all sequenced from one sample in a study of blood T cell repertoires in COVID-19. Sequencing was performed with immunoSEQ multiplex PCR; in TCRdb, only in-frame clones are kept and a portion is missing. The data contain hundreds of thousands of clones, nearly 90% of them singletons. The specimen sequenced was peripheral blood. The source is a man younger than 35 with active or convalescent COVID-19.

The chain recombines TRBV6-1 with TRBJ2-3; 10 bases match TRBD1. V trimming: 4 bases; J trimming: 1 base; junction bases outside the gene matches: 8. The CDR3 totals 17 residues. Germline V gene data show CDR1 as MNHNS and CDR2 as SASEGT. CDR3 sequence (DNA): TGTGCCAGCAGTGGCCCGCTAGACAGGGGGCGCACAGATACGCAGTATTTT. Protein sequence: CASSGPLDRGRTDTQYF.

This clone was seen only a few times. The chain recombines TRBV29-1 with TRBJ1-2, with D maybe TRBD1 (5 bases). The germline V gene encodes CDR1 SQVTM and CDR2 ANQGSEA. V was trimmed by 2 bases and J by 4 bases, leaving 8 bases between them. This CDR3 is 12 amino acids long. The DNA of the CDR3 is TGCAGCGTTGAATCCAGGGCCTATGGCTACACCTTC. It encodes CSVESRAYGYTF. The full variable domain, in which reference TRBV29-1 and TRBJ1-2 provide the parts outside the CDR3, is SAVISQKPSRDICQRGTSLTIQCQVDSQVTMMFWYRQQPGQSLTLIATANQGSEATYESGFVIDKFPISRPNLTFSTLTVSNMSPEDSSIYLCSVESRAYGYTFGSGTRLTVV.

This chain joins TRBV5-1 and TRBJ1-2; 9 bases agree with TRBD1. The CDR3 sequence is 14 residues long. The V gene's germline CDR1 is SGHRS and CDR2 YFSETQ. J was trimmed by 8 bases and V by 4 bases; bases with no gene match: 9. CDR3 DNA sequence: TGCGCCAGCAGCGCCGGGACAGGGCCGGAAGGCTACACCTTC. It is translated as CASSAGTGPEGYTF.

V and J are TRBV15 and TRBJ1-3, with D possibly being TRBD1 (6 bases). There are 13 residues in the CDR3. Germline assignment: CDR1 LNHNV and CDR2 YYDKDF (reference sequence). V was cut by 7 bases and J by 2 bases, with 9 bases left in between. The CDR3 coding sequence is TGTGCCACCAATCAGGGGACTGGAAACACCATATATTTT. This codes for CATNQGTGNTIYF.

This clone has a single count. The rearrangement uses TRBV7-3 and TRBJ1-5; TRBD1 might be the D (6 bases). Germline assignment: CDR1 SGHTA and CDR2 FQGTGA. The CDR3 length is 13 residues. Trimming stripped 5 bases from V and 5 bases from J, with 10 bases between. CDR3 region: CASSPNRDQPQHF. For the CDR3, the DNA is TGTGCCAGCAGCCCAAACAGGGATCAGCCCCAGCATTTT.